This is a list of T cell receptor beta chains from one sample in a study of T cells in Graves' hyperthyroidism and ophthalmopathy. TCRdb recomputed calls from the multiplex PCR reads with MiXCR, one row per CDR3 protein. The profile shows some 300,000 distinct CDR3 sequences, 15% to 20% of them singletons. Sequencing was carried out using blood. Receptors were obtained from a man younger than 45 with Graves' hyperthyroidism. CDR3s leave out the opening cysteine and the closing phenylalanine or tryptophan. The order of the fields is CDR3 protein, J gene, clone size, V gene. Expanded clones get a size class; other rows say once, few or many, or leave the size out.

CDR3 protein: ASSPPGRLDTIY
J gene: TRBJ1-3
clone size: NA
V gene: TRBV6-1

CDR3 protein: ASLQGPPNTEAF
J gene: TRBJ1-1
clone size: many
V gene: TRBV5-1

CDR3 protein: SVRGGAGGTEAF
J gene: TRBJ1-1
clone size: few
V gene: TRBV20-1

CDR3 protein: ASISSIPPTNGYT
J gene: TRBJ1-2
clone size: NA
V gene: TRBV6-1

CDR3 protein: ASSYLPGRDGSGANVLT
J gene: TRBJ2-6
clone size: NA
V gene: TRBV7-9

CDR3 protein: AWSVRGETQY
J gene: TRBJ2-5
clone size: few
V gene: TRBV30

CDR3 protein: SVAAGGTPLWNGYT
J gene: TRBJ1-2
clone size: few
V gene: TRBV29-1

CDR3 protein: ASSSRGGGANSYEQY
J gene: TRBJ2-7
clone size: NA
V gene: TRBV12-3/TRBV12-4

CDR3 protein: ASSSTSGAYNEQF
J gene: TRBJ2-1
clone size: many
V gene: TRBV11-3

CDR3 protein: ASNWGTLTGELF
J gene: TRBJ2-2
clone size: NA
V gene: TRBV12-3/TRBV12-4

CDR3 protein: AWSVKGLATDTQY
J gene: TRBJ2-3
clone size: few
V gene: TRBV30

CDR3 protein: ASTPGTSIYNEQF
J gene: TRBJ2-1
clone size: many
V gene: TRBV28

CDR3 protein: SASDRVSYEQY
J gene: TRBJ2-7
clone size: NA
V gene: TRBV20-1

CDR3 protein: ASRLRGQAVNSNQPQH
J gene: TRBJ1-5
clone size: many
V gene: TRBV12-3/TRBV12-4

CDR3 protein: ASSLEVRGIEQY
J gene: TRBJ2-7
clone size: many
V gene: TRBV7-2

CDR3 protein: ASSSTTIFTEQY
J gene: TRBJ2-7
clone size: many
V gene: TRBV12-3/TRBV12-4

CDR3 protein: ASSPVASGSLDNEQF
J gene: TRBJ2-1
clone size: few
V gene: TRBV7-3

CDR3 protein: ASSFAGTSGYNEQF
J gene: TRBJ2-1
clone size: few
V gene: TRBV27

CDR3 protein: SATGTLLYNEQF
J gene: TRBJ2-1
clone size: few
V gene: TRBV20-1

CDR3 protein: ASSTYWTRTYEQY
J gene: TRBJ2-7
clone size: many
V gene: TRBV5-5

CDR3 protein: ASSEGATEAF
J gene: TRBJ1-1
clone size: NA
V gene: TRBV11-2

CDR3 protein: SARPSWTSGSSPEQY
J gene: TRBJ2-7
clone size: NA
V gene: TRBV20-1

CDR3 protein: ASRFPDRALANTEAF
J gene: TRBJ1-1
clone size: NA
V gene: TRBV6-1

CDR3 protein: SAIDPRYTEAF
J gene: TRBJ1-1
clone size: NA
V gene: TRBV20-1

CDR3 protein: ASSALETQY
J gene: TRBJ2-5
clone size: NA
V gene: TRBV25-1

CDR3 protein: ASSLRAAGWETQY
J gene: TRBJ2-5
clone size: few
V gene: TRBV7-2

CDR3 protein: ASSAPGQGAPDTQY
J gene: TRBJ2-3
clone size: NA
V gene: TRBV19

CDR3 protein: ASSLAFVTDTQY
J gene: TRBJ2-3
clone size: many
V gene: TRBV5-8

CDR3 protein: SATSRDRGRPDTQY
J gene: TRBJ2-3
clone size: many
V gene: TRBV20-1

CDR3 protein: ASSLLLEQF
J gene: TRBJ2-1
clone size: NA
V gene: TRBV7-2

CDR3 protein: ASRSDESRPYGYT
J gene: TRBJ1-2
clone size: many
V gene: TRBV27

CDR3 protein: ASSTRQTGGSYNEQF
J gene: TRBJ2-1
clone size: many
V gene: TRBV11-2

CDR3 protein: ATSPGLKYEQY
J gene: TRBJ2-7
clone size: few
V gene: TRBV15

CDR3 protein: ASSNGNSPLH
J gene: TRBJ1-6
clone size: few
V gene: TRBV7-9

CDR3 protein: ASSDKSGRHNEQF
J gene: TRBJ2-1
clone size: few
V gene: TRBV6-1

CDR3 protein: ASSAGWGAKNIQY
J gene: TRBJ2-4
clone size: many
V gene: TRBV5-1

CDR3 protein: ASSPRTVQSTNYGYT
J gene: TRBJ1-2
clone size: many
V gene: TRBV19

CDR3 protein: APPACGGTPYEQY
J gene: TRBJ2-7
clone size: NA
V gene: TRBV19

CDR3 protein: ASSKDRGDEKLF
J gene: TRBJ1-4
clone size: many
V gene: TRBV2

CDR3 protein: ASRGLGRLEQY
J gene: TRBJ2-7
clone size: many
V gene: TRBV14

CDR3 protein: ASSLTFTSGKYNEQF
J gene: TRBJ2-1
clone size: NA
V gene: TRBV7-3

CDR3 protein: ASSLASGYQGTQY
J gene: TRBJ2-5
clone size: few
V gene: TRBV7-3

CDR3 protein: ASSLRWGPTEAF
J gene: TRBJ1-1
clone size: many
V gene: TRBV27

CDR3 protein: SASPGLGNQPQH
J gene: TRBJ1-5
clone size: NA
V gene: TRBV20-1

CDR3 protein: ASSANRGDRLSEAF
J gene: TRBJ1-1
clone size: many
V gene: TRBV25-1

CDR3 protein: ASSFFTGGGPGDEQF
J gene: TRBJ2-1
clone size: many
V gene: TRBV28

CDR3 protein: ASSPPGDYTGELF
J gene: TRBJ2-2
clone size: few
V gene: TRBV18

CDR3 protein: ASTLGGVSSTDTQY
J gene: TRBJ2-3
clone size: many
V gene: TRBV28

CDR3 protein: AISESGTAGYEQY
J gene: TRBJ2-7
clone size: NA
V gene: TRBV10-3

CDR3 protein: ASKPGAGNTIY
J gene: TRBJ1-3
clone size: NA
V gene: TRBV6-2/TRBV6-3

CDR3 protein: ASSPTGAGQGARGEQF
J gene: TRBJ2-1
clone size: many
V gene: TRBV11-2

CDR3 protein: ASSVRGETQY
J gene: TRBJ2-5
clone size: many
V gene: TRBV6-1

CDR3 protein: ASRLTERDEQY
J gene: TRBJ2-7
clone size: NA
V gene: TRBV10-2

CDR3 protein: ASSAEGPSAVFTEAF
J gene: TRBJ1-1
clone size: NA
V gene: TRBV14

CDR3 protein: SVGKTGDNEQF
J gene: TRBJ2-1
clone size: few
V gene: TRBV29-1

CDR3 protein: ASSTTGEGSPLH
J gene: TRBJ1-6
clone size: NA
V gene: TRBV12-3/TRBV12-4

CDR3 protein: ASSPGTGSPTDTQY
J gene: TRBJ2-3
clone size: many
V gene: TRBV5-1

CDR3 protein: SARAPTSERTDTQY
J gene: TRBJ2-3
clone size: many
V gene: TRBV20-1

CDR3 protein: ASSKGYRQPQH
J gene: TRBJ1-5
clone size: NA
V gene: TRBV19